This T cell receptor (beta chain) was captured by sequencing in a study of blood T cell repertoires in COVID-19. Study in general: Sources were T cells, B-cell-depleted T cells, or PBMCs; the material itself was cDNA or gDNA.

CDR3 length equals 12 residues. V was pared by 3 bases and J by 7 bases, with 6 bases between. CDR1 and CDR2 from the germline V gene are MDHEN and SYDVKM. Libraries were prepared by immunoSEQ multiplex PCR; TCRdb keeps only in-frame clonotypes and omits some of them. Of some 89,000 clones in the sample, roughly three quarters are singletons; the top ten hold around 11%. This clonotype was obtained from a man aged 70 or older with acute or convalescent COVID-19. The sequenced sample consisted of peripheral blood. The chain employs TRBV28 and TRBJ2-2; the D gene is possibly TRBD2 (5 bases). The CDR3 reads CASSLRVGELFF. In nucleotides, the CDR3 is TGTGCCAGCAGTTTGCGGGTCGGGGAGCTGTTTTTT.